The 29 T cell receptor beta chains below come from one sample, sequenced in a study of Graves' ophthalmopathy and Graves' hyperthyroidism. Beta-chain TCR CDR3 regions were amplified from RNA transcripts. First-round RT-PCR with HTBI primers preceded a second-round multiplex PCR. TCRdb re-analysed the multiplex PCR reads in MiXCR, keeping a single row per CDR3 protein. The table lists over a million distinct CDR3 sequences, about 36% of them singletons. The specimen was peripheral blood or thyroid tissue (not recorded which). Receptor source: an adult man with Graves' hyperthyroidism.

This clonotype showed up just a few times. CDR3 nucleotide sequence: TGTGCCAGCAGCCTTACAAGGGGCAGGGGTTCAGAGACCCAGTACTTC. Translation gives CASSLTRGRGSETQYF. The J gene is TRBJ2-5, the V gene TRBV7-2, with D perhaps matching TRBD1 (6 bases). V was pared by 5 bases and J by 4 bases, with 20 bases between. Germline V lookup: CDR1 SGHTA, CDR2 FQGNSA. There are 16 residues in the CDR3.

The J gene is TRBJ1-4, the V gene TRBV28; D remains ambiguous. Germline CDR1 MDHEN, CDR2 SYDVKM. This CDR3 contains 12 residues. Trimming left V 6 bases short and J 8 bases short, with 10 bases between. CDR3 sequence reads: CASSSAGEKLFF. Here the CDR3 DNA reads TGTGCCAGCAGCTCGGCCGGGGAAAAACTGTTTTTT.

The rearrangement joins TRBV5-1 to TRBJ2-5, with TRBD2 identical over 7 bases. The CDR3 runs 13 residues. Losses at the gene ends were 3 bases for V and 3 bases for J; bases not matched to a gene: 2. The germline V gene has CDR1 SGHRS and CDR2 YFSETQ. Written as DNA, the CDR3 is TGCGCCAGCAGCTCGGCGGGGGAAGAGACCCAGTACTTC. Protein product: CASSSAGEETQYF.

The sample holds many counts of this clonotype. This chain uses TRBV9 with TRBJ2-5; D may be TRBD2 (5 bases). CDR1 is SGDLS, CDR2 YYNGEE, per germline. The V end was cut by 1 base, the J end by 5 bases, with 9 bases between. CDR3 size: 13 residues. The CDR3 sequence: CASSVRGLETQYF. CDR3 sequence (DNA): TGTGCCAGCAGCGTAAGAGGACTGGAGACCCAGTACTTC.

V and J are TRBV12-3 or TRBV12-4 and TRBJ2-7; a possible D gene is TRBD1 (5 bases). Deletions cut 7 bases from V and 1 base from J, with 14 bases between. CDR3 size: 14 residues. The CDR3: CASTAWGESYEQYF. The CDR3 DNA follows: TGTGCCAGCACCGCTTGGGGCGAATCCTACGAGCAGTACTTC.

Regarding this clonotype: This may arise from a read error, as a much more abundant clone is one base away. The rearrangement joins TRBV12-3 or TRBV12-4 to TRBJ1-4; TRBD1 is a possible D gene (6 bases). This CDR3 comprises 15 residues. CDR3 protein: CASRPAGVGGEKLSF. CDR3 DNA sequence: TGTGCCAGCAGACCCGCGGGGGTTGGGGGCGAAAAACTGTCTTTT.

This rearrangement joins TRBV5-1 to TRBJ2-5; TRBD1 matches at 8 bases. The CDR3 runs 16 residues. Germline V gene sequence: CDR1 SGHRS, CDR2 YFSETQ. Trimming at V came to 0 bases and at J to 1 base, leaving 5 bases not matched to a gene. The DNA for the CDR3 is TGCGCCAGCAGCTTGGACGGGACAGGCCTCCAAGAGACCCAGTACTTC. It yields the protein CASSLDGTGLQETQYF.

This clonotype was observed at least ten times. This rearrangement joins TRBV5-6 to TRBJ1-6; a weak D match, TRBD1 (6 bases). The V and J ends lost 3 bases and 15 bases respectively, with 13 bases between them. CDR1 is SGHDT and CDR2 is YYEEEE in the germline V gene. This CDR3 has 12 residues. The CDR3 reads CASSYTTGLLHF. The CDR3 nucleotides read TGTGCCAGCAGCTACACGACAGGCCTCCTCCACTTT.

About this clonotype: Its ends do not fully match the called genes, so a read error is possible. V gene TRBV7-6 combines with J gene TRBJ2-5, with TRBD1 identical over 9 bases. Germline V gene data show CDR1 as SGHVS and CDR2 as FNYEAQ. This CDR3 comprises 15 residues. For the CDR3, the DNA is TGTGCCAGCAGCCCGGGACAGGGTCGGCAAGAGACCCAGTGCTTC. The encoded protein is CASSPGQGRQETQCF.

This clonotype has a count of ten or more. The chain has TRBV7-8 and TRBJ1-5; D is ambiguous. The CDR3 is made up of 15 amino acids. Trimming removed 2 bases at V and 0 bases at J, with 8 bases between. Germline V gene sequence: CDR1 SGHVS, CDR2 FQNEAQ. CDR3 DNA: TGTGCCAGCAGCTTATATGCTAATAGCAATCAGCCCCAGCATTTT. This encodes CASSLYANSNQPQHF.

This clonotype was seen only a few times. V usage is TRBV6-5 and J usage is TRBJ1-1, with D perhaps TRBD1 (5 bases). This CDR3 region has 15 residues. The germline V and J ends were trimmed by 2 bases and 5 bases, with 15 bases remaining between them. Germline assignment: CDR1 MNHEY and CDR2 SVGAGI. CDR3 in amino acids: CASSYVRGRRTEAFF. DNA for the CDR3: TGTGCCAGCAGTTACGTAAGGGGACGGCGAACTGAAGCTTTCTTT.

On this clonotype itself: A much larger clone is a single base away; this may be a read error. The chain combines TRBV5-1 with TRBJ2-5, with D perhaps given as TRBD1 or TRBD2 (7 bases each). The CDR3 runs 14 residues. Germline V gene lookup returns CDR1 SGHRS and CDR2 YFSETQ. Trimming shortened V by 4 bases and J by 7 bases, and 17 bases separated the two germline ends. The CDR3 DNA sequence: TGCGCCAGCAGCCAACCGACAGGGAGGGTGACCCAGTACTTC. Protein product: CASSQPTGRVTQYF. Variable domain in full (rest from reference TRBV5-1 and TRBJ2-5): KAGVTQTPRYLIKTRGQQVTLSCSPISGHRSVSWYQQTPGQGLQFLFEYFSETQRNKGNFPGRFSGRQFSNSRSEMNVSTLELGDSALYLCASSQPTGRVTQYFGPGTRLLVL.

The J gene is TRBJ2-3, the V gene TRBV7-9, with TRBD1 matching over 9 bases. The CDR3 runs to 17 residues. Germline values: CDR1 SEHNR, CDR2 FQNEAQ (reference sequence). J was trimmed by 5 bases and V by 3 bases; bases with no gene match: 12. CDR3 nucleotides: TGTGCCAGCAGCTTCCGGGGTGACAGGGGGTCGGTAGATACGCAGTATTTT. As protein: CASSFRGDRGSVDTQYF.

Details on this clonotype: A single base separates this from a much larger clone, so it may be a read error. This CDR3 reads CASSYGGNYEAFF. The CDR3 nucleotides are TGCGCCAGCAGCTATGGGGGGAATTATGAAGCTTTCTTT. J is TRBJ1-1 and V is TRBV5-1; D is perhaps TRBD1 (5 bases). V dropped 3 bases and J dropped 7 bases, with 13 bases sitting between them. The CDR3 sequence is 13 residues long. Per the germline V gene, CDR1 is SGHRS and CDR2 is YFSETQ. The full variable domain, its missing parts supplied by reference TRBV5-1 and TRBJ1-1, is KAGVTQTPRYLIKTRGQQVTLSCSPISGHRSVSWYQQTPGQGLQFLFEYFSETQRNKGNFPGRFSGRQFSNSRSEMNVSTLELGDSALYLCASSYGGNYEAFFGQGTRLTVV.

The chain employs TRBV7-9 and TRBJ2-7, with unresolved D. Germline V gives CDR1 SEHNR, CDR2 FQNEAQ (reference sequence). V lost 1 base, J lost 0 bases, and 7 bases lay in between. The CDR3 is made up of 14 amino acids. This CDR3 is CASSLEHFSYEQYF. The CDR3 DNA sequence: TGTGCCAGCAGCTTAGAGCACTTCTCCTACGAGCAGTACTTC.

The chain joins TRBV10-2 to TRBJ1-4, with a possible D match to TRBD1 (6 bases). There are 17 residues in the CDR3. Trimming took off 0 bases at V and 0 bases at J, with 11 bases between the two ends. Per the germline V gene, CDR1 is WSHSY and CDR2 is SAAADI. In DNA form, the CDR3 reads TGCGCCAGCAGTGAGTCTGTGAGGGGGACAACTAATGAAAAACTGTTTTTT. Protein product: CASSESVRGTTNEKLFF.

The V gene is TRBV19, the J gene TRBJ2-6; a possible D gene is TRBD2 (5 bases). CDR1 and CDR2 from the germline V gene are LNHDA and SQIVND (reference sequence). V was clipped by 4 bases and J by 0 bases, with 13 bases between them. This CDR3 spans 17 amino acids. CDR3 coding DNA: TGTGCCAGTAGTACGGACGGGGATCTCTCTGGGGCCAACGTCCTGACTTTC. This gives the protein CASSTDGDLSGANVLTF.

The J gene is TRBJ2-5, the V gene TRBV5-1; 9 positions match TRBD2. CDR1 is SGHRS and CDR2 is YFSETQ in the germline V gene. Germline trimming cut 0 bases from V and 5 bases from J; bases unmatched to any gene: 8. This CDR3 spans 16 amino acids. In DNA, the CDR3 is TGCGCCAGCAGCTTGGGGATAGCGGGAGACCGGGAGACCCAGTACTTC. The encoded protein is CASSLGIAGDRETQYF.

Regarding this clonotype: Relative to the germline gene, one junction end is altered; a read error may explain this. This sequence joins TRBV2 and TRBJ2-5; D assignment may be TRBD1 or TRBD2 (5 bases each). Germline CDR1 reads SNHLY; CDR2 reads FYNNEI. The CDR3 extends over 10 amino acids. CDR3 DNA: TGTGCCAGCCGATGGGACCTTGAGTTCTTC. This codes for CASRWDLEFF.

This clonotype was seen only once. The V call is TRBV10-3, the J call TRBJ1-6, with 7 bases fitting TRBD1. CDR1 is ENHRY, CDR2 SYGVKD, per germline. CDR3 size: 15 residues. Losses at the gene ends were 0 bases for V and 7 bases for J; bases not matched to a gene: 3. CDR3 coding DNA: TGTGCCATCAGTGAGTCGGGACAGATCAATTCACCCCTCCACTTT. Encoded protein: CAISESGQINSPLHF.

This clonotype has a handful of counts. The chain has TRBV3-1 and TRBJ1-6; a weak D match, TRBD1 (5 bases). The CDR3 sequence is 19 residues long. V was shortened by 4 bases and J by 14 bases, with 33 bases between the two germline ends. Germline CDR1 is LGHDT and CDR2 is YNNKEL (reference sequence). This chain's CDR3 is CASSPERSWPDTSAETLHF. The CDR3 bases are TGTGCCAGCAGCCCAGAGCGCTCCTGGCCGGACACCAGTGCGGAGACCCTCCACTTT.

As to this clonotype: Since no conserved phenylalanine or tryptophan closes the CDR3, a read error is the likely cause. V and J are TRBV5-6 and TRBJ1-2; D might be TRBD1 (6 bases). Germline CDR1 SGHDT, CDR2 YYEEEE. There are 13 residues in the CDR3. Trimming removed 2 bases at V and 8 bases at J, with 13 bases between. The CDR3 DNA sequence: TGTGCCAGCAGCTTCCCGGGGGCGGAAGGCTACACCCTC. Translated: CASSFPGAEGYTL.

This clonotype turned up a few times. The rearrangement links TRBV6-5 to TRBJ1-5; no reliable D call. CDR3 length: 13 amino acids. V gave up 3 bases and J gave up 4 bases, with 7 bases separating them. The V gene's germline CDR1 is MNHEY and CDR2 SVGAGI. CDR3 in DNA: TGTGCCAGCAGTTATATCGGAAATCAGCCCCAGCATTTT. It translates to CASSYIGNQPQHF.

The J gene is TRBJ1-1, the V gene TRBV5-1, with D unclear. The CDR3 contains 16 residues. CDR1 and CDR2 from the germline V gene are SGHRS and YFSETQ. The V end was cut by 3 bases, the J end by 2 bases, with 17 bases between. The CDR3 DNA reads as TGCGCCAGCAGCTCCGGGCCTGAGACGGGAAACACTGAAGCTTTCTTT. Its translation is CASSSGPETGNTEAFF.

This clonotype has only a few counts. The chain has TRBV29-1 and TRBJ2-5, with TRBD2 matching over 7 bases. The CDR3 is 16 residues long. The germline V gene encodes CDR1 SQVTM and CDR2 ANQGSEA. After removal of 6 bases from V and 4 bases from J, the junction contained 17 bases not matched to a gene. Here the CDR3 reads CSVSPRPGEGRETQYF. CDR3 DNA sequence: TGCAGCGTCTCTCCCCGGCCCGGGGAGGGAAGAGAGACCCAGTACTTC.

This clonotype appeared many times. The chain is built from TRBV29-1 and TRBJ2-3; D gene uncertain. The CDR3 extends over 14 amino acids. V was shortened by 7 bases and J by 4 bases, with 18 bases between the two germline ends. The V gene's germline CDR1 is SQVTM and CDR2 ANQGSEA. CDR3 protein: CSALLRVVADTQYF. The CDR3 DNA follows: TGCAGCGCCCTACTACGGGTCGTCGCAGATACGCAGTATTTT.

The rearrangement links TRBV20-1 to TRBJ2-7, with D maybe TRBD1 (6 bases). This CDR3 has 12 residues. Per germline, CDR1 DFQATT and CDR2 SNEGSKA (reference sequence). V lost 6 bases, J lost 3 bases, and 12 bases lay in between. For the CDR3, the DNA is TGCAGTGCCCGGACAGAGGACTACGAGCAGTACTTC. It yields the protein CSARTEDYEQYF.

This clonotype appeared a few times. The chain carries TRBV6-1 and TRBJ1-5; D is ambiguous. CDR1 is MNHNS, CDR2 SASEGT, per germline. CDR3 length: 15 residues. The V and J ends lost 10 bases and 0 bases respectively, with 16 bases between them. For the CDR3, the DNA is TGTGCCACTAGGGAGGCAGTCTATAGCAATCAGCCCCAGCATTTT. Protein product: CATREAVYSNQPQHF.

About this clonotype itself: One junction end does not reproduce the germline sequence, and a read error may be involved. The gene calls are TRBV7-9 and TRBJ2-5, with D hard to call. This CDR3 contains 12 residues. The germline CDR1 and CDR2 sequences are SEHNR and FQNEAQ (reference sequence). The CDR3 nucleotides read TGTGCCGGCAGCTTAGGCGTCGAAGAGAGGTTCTTC. Amino acid sequence: CAGSLGVEERFF.